The rows below give T cell receptor beta chains drawn from one sample of a study of control samples from healthy donors and cancer patients. The table came from immunoSEQ multiplex PCR; TCRdb's copy has only in-frame clones and leaves some out. The sample has 60,000 to 95,000 clones; roughly 89% are singletons. Source material: PBMCs. Receptors originate from a woman between 45 and 60 years old with colorectal cancer. Both conserved end residues are part of each CDR3. D genes are given only for firm matches. Where a row states a size, it is once, few, many or the class of an expanded clone; other rows omit it.

CDR3 protein: CASSQGLTSYNEQFF; CDR3 DNA: TGTGCCAGCAGCCAAGGTCTTACTTCCTACAATGAGCAGTTCTTC; V gene: TRBV14; clone size: once; J gene: TRBJ2-1; D gene: .
CDR3 protein: CASAGKNQPQHF; CDR3 DNA: TGTGCCAGCGCAGGGAAGAACCAGCCCCAGCATTTT; V gene: TRBV28; clone size: .; J gene: TRBJ1-5; D gene: .
CDR3 protein: CASSFGGNTEAFF; CDR3 DNA: TGTGCCAGCAGTTTCGGGGGAAACACTGAAGCTTTCTTT; V gene: TRBV12-3/TRBV12-4; clone size: .; J gene: TRBJ1-1; D gene: .
CDR3 protein: CASSLVTTETQYF; CDR3 DNA: TGTGCCAGCAGCTTAGTAACAACAGAGACCCAGTACTTC; V gene: TRBV7-2; clone size: few; J gene: TRBJ2-5; D gene: .
CDR3 protein: CASSMVLEVNTEAFF; CDR3 DNA: TGTGCCAGTAGTATGGTTTTGGAAGTGAACACTGAAGCTTTCTTT; V gene: TRBV19; clone size: .; J gene: TRBJ1-1; D gene: .
CDR3 protein: CASSVTGQGADTQYF; CDR3 DNA: TGTGCCAGCAGCGTAACGGGACAGGGAGCAGATACGCAGTATTTT; V gene: TRBV28; clone size: .; J gene: TRBJ2-3; D gene: TRBD1
CDR3 protein: CASSLDGREQFF; CDR3 DNA: TGTGCCAGCAGCTTGGACGGGAGGGAGCAGTTCTTC; V gene: TRBV5-4; clone size: .; J gene: TRBJ2-1; D gene: TRBD2
CDR3 protein: CASRQTGVGTEAFF; CDR3 DNA: TGTGCCAGCAGACAGACAGGGGTGGGCACTGAAGCTTTCTTT; V gene: TRBV3-1/TRBV3-2; clone size: .; J gene: TRBJ1-1; D gene: TRBD1
CDR3 protein: CASSLAGTSTTNEKLFF; CDR3 DNA: TGTGCCAGCAGCTTAGCCGGAACAAGCACAACTAATGAAAAACTGTTTTTT; V gene: TRBV7-2; clone size: .; J gene: TRBJ1-4; D gene: .
CDR3 protein: CASSDGEDYGYTF; CDR3 DNA: TGTGCCAGCAGTGATGGGGAAGACTATGGCTACACCTTC; V gene: TRBV2; clone size: .; J gene: TRBJ1-2; D gene: .
CDR3 protein: CASSFSDTEAFF; CDR3 DNA: TGTGCCAGCAGTTTTTCGGACACTGAAGCTTTCTTT; V gene: TRBV12-3/TRBV12-4; clone size: .; J gene: TRBJ1-1; D gene: .
CDR3 protein: CASSLPQGDTGELFF; CDR3 DNA: TGTGCCAGCAGCTTACCACAGGGTGACACCGGGGAGCTGTTTTTT; V gene: TRBV7-3; clone size: .; J gene: TRBJ2-2; D gene: .
CDR3 protein: CASSGIGGSDYGYTF; CDR3 DNA: TGTGCCAGCAGCGGAATAGGGGGGAGTGATTATGGCTACACCTTC; V gene: TRBV5-4; clone size: few; J gene: TRBJ1-2; D gene: .
CDR3 protein: CASSEAGGRDGYTF; CDR3 DNA: TGTGCCAGCAGTGAAGCGGGGGGAAGGGATGGCTACACCTTC; V gene: TRBV6-1; clone size: .; J gene: TRBJ1-2; D gene: .
CDR3 protein: CASRKHPTGLNQPQHF; CDR3 DNA: TGTGCCAGTAGAAAACATCCCACAGGGCTCAATCAGCCCCAGCATTTT; V gene: TRBV19; clone size: .; J gene: TRBJ1-5; D gene: .
CDR3 protein: CASSPGQGTSGANVLTF; CDR3 DNA: TGTGCCAGCAGCCCCGGACAGGGAACCTCCGGGGCCAACGTCCTGACTTTC; V gene: TRBV6-2/TRBV6-3; clone size: .; J gene: TRBJ2-6; D gene: TRBD1
CDR3 protein: CASTTDVGSYNEQFF; CDR3 DNA: TGTGCCAGTACCACGGACGTGGGCTCCTACAATGAGCAGTTCTTC; V gene: TRBV19; clone size: .; J gene: TRBJ2-1; D gene: .
CDR3 protein: CASSQDPGGTGNTIYF; CDR3 DNA: TGTGCCAGCAGCCAAGATCCCGGTGGAACTGGAAACACCATATATTTT; V gene: TRBV3-1/TRBV3-2; clone size: .; J gene: TRBJ1-3; D gene: .
CDR3 protein: CASTPPVIDTQYF; CDR3 DNA: TGCGCCAGCACCCCCCCTGTTATAGATACGCAGTATTTT; V gene: TRBV10-2; clone size: .; J gene: TRBJ2-3; D gene: .
CDR3 protein: CASRRDSIAQPQHF; CDR3 DNA: TGTGCCAGCAGGAGGGACAGCATCGCTCAGCCCCAGCATTTT; V gene: TRBV6-5; clone size: .; J gene: TRBJ1-5; D gene: TRBD1
CDR3 protein: CASSVASGSTDTQYF; CDR3 DNA: TGTGCCAGCAGCGTAGCATCGGGGAGCACAGATACGCAGTATTTT; V gene: TRBV9; clone size: .; J gene: TRBJ2-3; D gene: .
CDR3 protein: CASSRRGADTQYF; CDR3 DNA: TGTGCCAGCAGCCGCCGGGGGGCAGATACGCAGTATTTT; V gene: TRBV28; clone size: .; J gene: TRBJ2-3; D gene: TRBD2